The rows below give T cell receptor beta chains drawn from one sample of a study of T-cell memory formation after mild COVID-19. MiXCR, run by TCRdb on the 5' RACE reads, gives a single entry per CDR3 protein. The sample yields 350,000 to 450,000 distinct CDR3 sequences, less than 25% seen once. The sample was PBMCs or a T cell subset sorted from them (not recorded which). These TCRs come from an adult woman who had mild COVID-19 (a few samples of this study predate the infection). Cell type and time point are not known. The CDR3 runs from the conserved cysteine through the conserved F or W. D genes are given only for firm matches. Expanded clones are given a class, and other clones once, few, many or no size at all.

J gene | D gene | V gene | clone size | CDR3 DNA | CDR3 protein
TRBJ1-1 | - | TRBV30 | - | TGTGCCTGGAGTGTACAGGTAGGGGAAGCTTTCTTT | CAWSVQVGEAFF
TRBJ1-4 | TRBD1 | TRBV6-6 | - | TGTGCCAGCACTCTTACCGGGACAGGGCTTGAAAAACTGTTTTTT | CASTLTGTGLEKLFF
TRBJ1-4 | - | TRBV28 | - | TGTGCCAGCAGTCCGGGGGACCACGGAACGGAAAAACTGTTTTTT | CASSPGDHGTEKLFF
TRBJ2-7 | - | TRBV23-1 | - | TGCGCCAGCAGTCATCCAGGGTCCCCCACCTACGAGCAGTACTTC | CASSHPGSPTYEQYF
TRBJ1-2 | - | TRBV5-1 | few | TGCGCCAGCAGCTTGGATTGGCGGGAGGATGGCTACACCTTC | CASSLDWREDGYTF
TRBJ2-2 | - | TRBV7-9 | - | TGTGCCAGCAGCCTCGGATGGAACACCGGGGAGCTGTTTTTT | CASSLGWNTGELFF
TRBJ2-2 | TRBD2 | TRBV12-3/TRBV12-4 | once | TGTGCCAGCAGCCCGAGTACAGCGGGAGCGGTCGGGGAGCTGTTTTTT | CASSPSTAGAVGELFF
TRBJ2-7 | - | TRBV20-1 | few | TGCAGTGCTATCCGACAATCAACAGGGTACACCTACGAGCAGTACTTC | CSAIRQSTGYTYEQYF
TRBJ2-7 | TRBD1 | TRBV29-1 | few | TGCAGCGCCGAGACAGGGGAAGGGGTCGGGCAGTACTTC | CSAETGEGVGQYF
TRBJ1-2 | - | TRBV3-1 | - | TGTGCCAGCAGCTTAGAAACGGTCATTGGCTACACCTTC | CASSLETVIGYTF
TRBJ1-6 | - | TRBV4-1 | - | TGCGCCAGCAGCCCTTTACGGTCACCCCTCCACTTT | CASSPLRSPLHF
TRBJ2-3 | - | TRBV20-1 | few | TGCAGTGCTAGCACGGTCCAGACAGATACGCAGTATTTT | CSASTVQTDTQYF
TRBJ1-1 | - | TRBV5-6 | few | TGTGCCAGCAGCTTGTTCGGGGTTGTGAGCACTGAAGCTTTCTTT | CASSLFGVVSTEAFF
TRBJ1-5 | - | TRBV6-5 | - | TGTGCCAGCAGTTCCGGACCCCAGCCCCAGCATTTT | CASSSGPQPQHF
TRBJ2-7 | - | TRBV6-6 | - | TGTGCCAGCAGTTACTCAGACCACTCCTACGAGCAGTACTTC | CASSYSDHSYEQYF
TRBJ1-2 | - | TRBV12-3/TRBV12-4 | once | TGTGCCAGCAGTCCCCCCGGGGCAGGCACCGGCTACACCTTC | CASSPPGAGTGYTF
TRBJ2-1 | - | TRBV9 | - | TGTGCCAGCAGCGCATTCCGGTTGGTTCAGGACAATGAGCAGTTCTTC | CASSAFRLVQDNEQFF